Described below is a single TCR beta chain sequence and its context. Its antigen is not identified. TCRdb analysed the reads with MiXCR anew, one entry per CDR3 protein. The sample consists of 230,000 or so distinct CDR3 sequences, around 40% of them appearing once. This entry is derived from a study of T cell repertoires in cytomegalovirus infection. The TCR sequence derives from a human donor in good health (CMV status not recorded). Some clones in this sample may be carry-over from other donors' samples. Sequences were derived from CD8+ T cells from cultured PBMCs, sampled from culture after CMV antigen stimulation.

The CDR3 DNA follows: TGTGCCAGCAGCTACGGTTGGGCACCGAGCTCCTACGAGCAGTACTTC. This translates into CASSYGWAPSSYEQYF. The gene calls are TRBV5-4 and TRBJ2-7, with no clear D. The CDR3 loop spans 16 amino acids. The germline gives CDR1 SGHNT, CDR2 YYREEE (reference sequence). Deletions cut 3 bases from V and 0 bases from J, with 16 bases between.